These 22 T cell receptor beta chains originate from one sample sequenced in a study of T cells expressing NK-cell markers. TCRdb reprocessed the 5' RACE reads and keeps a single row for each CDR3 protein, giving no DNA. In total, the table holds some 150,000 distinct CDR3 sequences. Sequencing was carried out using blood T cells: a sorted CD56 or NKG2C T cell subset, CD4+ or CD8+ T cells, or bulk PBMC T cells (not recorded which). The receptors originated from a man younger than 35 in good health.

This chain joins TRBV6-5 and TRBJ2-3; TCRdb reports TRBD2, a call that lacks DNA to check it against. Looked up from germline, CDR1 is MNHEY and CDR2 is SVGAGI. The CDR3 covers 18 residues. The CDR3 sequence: CASSYALLTRRDIDTQYF.

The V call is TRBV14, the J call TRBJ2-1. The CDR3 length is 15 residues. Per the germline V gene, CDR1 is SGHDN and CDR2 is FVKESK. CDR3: CASSQYLLRGNEQFF. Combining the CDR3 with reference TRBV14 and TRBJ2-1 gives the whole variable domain EAGVTQFPSHSVIEKGQTVTLRCDPISGHDNLYWYRRVMGKEIKFLLHFVKESKQDESGMPNNRFLAERTGGTYSTLKVQPAELEDSGVYFCASSQYLLRGNEQFFGPGTRLTVL.

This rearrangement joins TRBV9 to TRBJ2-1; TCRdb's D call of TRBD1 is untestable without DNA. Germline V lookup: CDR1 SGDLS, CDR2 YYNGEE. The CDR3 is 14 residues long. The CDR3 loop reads CASSGGGQYNEQFF.

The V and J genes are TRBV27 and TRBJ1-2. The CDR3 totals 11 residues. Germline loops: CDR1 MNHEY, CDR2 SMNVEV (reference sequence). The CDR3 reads CASGEFYGYTF.

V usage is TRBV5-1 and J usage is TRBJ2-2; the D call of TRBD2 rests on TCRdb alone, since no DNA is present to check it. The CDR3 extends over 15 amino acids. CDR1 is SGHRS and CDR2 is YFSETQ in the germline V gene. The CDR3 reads CASSWTQSGEGELFF.

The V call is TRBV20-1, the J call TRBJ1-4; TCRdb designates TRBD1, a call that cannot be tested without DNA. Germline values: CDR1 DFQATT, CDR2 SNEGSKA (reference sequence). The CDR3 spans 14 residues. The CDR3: CSARKQGRAEKLFF.

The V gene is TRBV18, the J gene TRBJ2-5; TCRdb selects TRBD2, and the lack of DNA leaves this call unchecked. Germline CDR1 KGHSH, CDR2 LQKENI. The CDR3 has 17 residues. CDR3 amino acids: CASSHVGTPLEDETQYF.

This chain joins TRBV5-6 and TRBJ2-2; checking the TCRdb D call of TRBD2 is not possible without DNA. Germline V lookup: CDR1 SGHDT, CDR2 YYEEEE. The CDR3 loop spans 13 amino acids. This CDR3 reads CASSTRYVGELFF.

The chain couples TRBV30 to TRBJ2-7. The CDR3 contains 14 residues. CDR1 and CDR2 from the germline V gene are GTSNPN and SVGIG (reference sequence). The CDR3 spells CAWSVPGRTYEQYF.

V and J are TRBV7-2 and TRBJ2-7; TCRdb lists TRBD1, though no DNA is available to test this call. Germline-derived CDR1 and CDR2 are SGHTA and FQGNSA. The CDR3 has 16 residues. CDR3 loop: CASSLAEVAGGYEQYF.

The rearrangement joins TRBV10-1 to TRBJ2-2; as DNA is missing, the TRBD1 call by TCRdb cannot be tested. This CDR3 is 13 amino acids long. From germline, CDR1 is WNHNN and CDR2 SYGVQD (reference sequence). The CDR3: CASSPTGGGELFF.

CDR3 amino acids: CSAIQGRGNQPQHF. This chain connects TRBV20-1 to TRBJ1-5; TCRdb's assignment of TRBD1 cannot be checked, as there is no DNA. The CDR3 has 14 residues. Germline V gene data show CDR1 as DFQATT and CDR2 as SNEGSKA (reference sequence).

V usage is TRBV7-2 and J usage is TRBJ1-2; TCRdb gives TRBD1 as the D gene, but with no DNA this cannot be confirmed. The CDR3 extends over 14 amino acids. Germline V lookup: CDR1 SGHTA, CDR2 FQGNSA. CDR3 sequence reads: CASSLWERNYGYTF. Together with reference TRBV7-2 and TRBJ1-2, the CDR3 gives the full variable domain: GAGVSQSPSNKVTEKGKDVELRCDPISGHTALYWYRQSLGQGLEFLIYFQGNSAPDKSGLPSDRFSAERTGGSVSTLTIQRTQQEDSAVYLCASSLWERNYGYTFGSGTRLTVV.

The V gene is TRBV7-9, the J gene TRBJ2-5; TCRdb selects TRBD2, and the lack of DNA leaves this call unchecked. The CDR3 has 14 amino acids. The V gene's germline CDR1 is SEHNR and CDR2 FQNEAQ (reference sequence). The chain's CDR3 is CASSPGVLAETQYF. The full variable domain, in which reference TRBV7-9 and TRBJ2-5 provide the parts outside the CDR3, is DTGVSQNPRHKITKRGQNVTFRCDPISEHNRLYWYRQTLGQGPEFLTYFQNEAQLEKSRLLSDRFSAERPKGSFSTLEIQRTEQGDSAMYLCASSPGVLAETQYFGPGTRLLVL.

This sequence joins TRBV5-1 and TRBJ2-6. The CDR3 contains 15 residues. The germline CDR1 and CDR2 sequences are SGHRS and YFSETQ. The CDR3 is CASSFDLSGANVLTF.

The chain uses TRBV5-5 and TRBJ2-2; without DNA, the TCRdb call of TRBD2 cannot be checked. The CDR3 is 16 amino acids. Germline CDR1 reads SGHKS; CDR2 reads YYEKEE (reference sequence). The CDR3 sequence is CASSSGRAGYTGELFF.

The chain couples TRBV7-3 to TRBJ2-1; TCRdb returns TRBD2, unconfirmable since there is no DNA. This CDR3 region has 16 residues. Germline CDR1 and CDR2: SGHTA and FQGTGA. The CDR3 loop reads CASSQFMALAGDEQFF.

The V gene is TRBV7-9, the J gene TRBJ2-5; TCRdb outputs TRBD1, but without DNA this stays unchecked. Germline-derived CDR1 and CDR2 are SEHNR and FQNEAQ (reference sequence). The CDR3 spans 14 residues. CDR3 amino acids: CASSWDRTQETQYF.

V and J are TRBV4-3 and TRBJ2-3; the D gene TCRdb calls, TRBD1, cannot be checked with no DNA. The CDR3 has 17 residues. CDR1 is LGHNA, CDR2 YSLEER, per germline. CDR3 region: CASSQDHRGYSPDTQYF.

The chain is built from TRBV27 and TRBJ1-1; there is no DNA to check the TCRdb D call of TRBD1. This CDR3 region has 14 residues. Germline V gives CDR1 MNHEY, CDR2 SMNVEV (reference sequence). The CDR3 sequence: CASSIGQGLTEAFF.

CDR3 protein: CASQTRDSFGEEQYF. This chain joins TRBV6-2 or TRBV6-3 and TRBJ2-7. The V gene's germline CDR1 is MNHEY and CDR2 SVGEGT. The CDR3 totals 15 residues.

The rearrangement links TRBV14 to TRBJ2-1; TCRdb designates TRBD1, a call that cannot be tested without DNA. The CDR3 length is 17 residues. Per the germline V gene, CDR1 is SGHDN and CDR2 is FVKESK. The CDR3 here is CASSQQQGRSSYNEQFF.